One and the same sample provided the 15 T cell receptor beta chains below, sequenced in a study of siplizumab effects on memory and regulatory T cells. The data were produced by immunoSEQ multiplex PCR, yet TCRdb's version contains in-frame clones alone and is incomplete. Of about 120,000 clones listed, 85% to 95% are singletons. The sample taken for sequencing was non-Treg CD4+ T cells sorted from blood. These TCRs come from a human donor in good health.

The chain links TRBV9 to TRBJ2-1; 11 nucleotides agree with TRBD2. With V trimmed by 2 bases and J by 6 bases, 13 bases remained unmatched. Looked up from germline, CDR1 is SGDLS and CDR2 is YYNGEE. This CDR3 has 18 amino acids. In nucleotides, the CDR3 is TGTGCCAGCAGCGTCGGTAGCGGGGGGGCCCCCATTTCCAATGAGCAGTTCTTC. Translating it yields CASSVGSGGAPISNEQFF.

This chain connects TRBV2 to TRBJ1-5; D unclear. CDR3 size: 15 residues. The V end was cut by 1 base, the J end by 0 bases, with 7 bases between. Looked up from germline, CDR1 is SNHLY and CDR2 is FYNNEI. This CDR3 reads CASSEVGTSNQPQHF. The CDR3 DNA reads TGTGCCAGCAGTGAAGTTGGCACTAGCAATCAGCCCCAGCATTTT.

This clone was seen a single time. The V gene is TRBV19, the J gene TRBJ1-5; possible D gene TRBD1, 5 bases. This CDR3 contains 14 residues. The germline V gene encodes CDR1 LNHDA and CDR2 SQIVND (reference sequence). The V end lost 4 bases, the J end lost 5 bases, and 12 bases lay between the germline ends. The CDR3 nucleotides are TGTGCCAGTAGTAAACGAGCGGGGCATCAGCCCCAGCATTTT. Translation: CASSKRAGHQPQHF.

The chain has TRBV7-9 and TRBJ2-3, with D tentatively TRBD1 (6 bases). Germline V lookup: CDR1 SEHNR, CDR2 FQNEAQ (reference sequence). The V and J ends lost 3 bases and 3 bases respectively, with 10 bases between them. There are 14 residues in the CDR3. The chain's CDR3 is CASSLMGATDTQYF. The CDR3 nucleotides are TGTGCCAGCAGCTTGATGGGGGCGACAGATACGCAGTATTTT.

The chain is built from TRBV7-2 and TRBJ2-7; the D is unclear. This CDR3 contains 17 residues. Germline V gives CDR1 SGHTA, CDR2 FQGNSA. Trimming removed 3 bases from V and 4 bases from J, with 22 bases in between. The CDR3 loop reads CASSFVGPSVPGYEQYF. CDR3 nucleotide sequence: TGTGCCAGCAGCTTTGTAGGGCCCTCGGTACCCGGGTACGAGCAGTACTTC.

The DNA of the CDR3 is TGTGCCAGCAGTGAATGGGGCTACGAGCAGTACTTC. Translated, it gives CASSEWGYEQYF. V usage is TRBV6-1 and J usage is TRBJ2-7; D gene ambiguous. V lost 2 bases to trimming and J lost 3 bases, with 5 bases between them. The germline V gene has CDR1 MNHNS and CDR2 SASEGT. The CDR3 length is 12 residues.

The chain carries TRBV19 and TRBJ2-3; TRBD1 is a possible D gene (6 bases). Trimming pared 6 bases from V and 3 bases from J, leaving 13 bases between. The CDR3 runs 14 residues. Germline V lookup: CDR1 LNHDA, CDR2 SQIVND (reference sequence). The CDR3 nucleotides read TGTGCCAGTAGCCCAATCCAGGGGACAGATACGCAGTATTTT. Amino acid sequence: CASSPIQGTDTQYF.

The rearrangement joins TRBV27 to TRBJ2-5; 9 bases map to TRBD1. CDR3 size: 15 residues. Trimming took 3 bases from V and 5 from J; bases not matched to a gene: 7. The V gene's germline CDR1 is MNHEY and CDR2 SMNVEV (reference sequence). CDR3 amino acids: CASSLWTGVRETQYF. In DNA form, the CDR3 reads TGTGCCAGCAGTTTGTGGACAGGGGTGCGCGAGACCCAGTACTTC.

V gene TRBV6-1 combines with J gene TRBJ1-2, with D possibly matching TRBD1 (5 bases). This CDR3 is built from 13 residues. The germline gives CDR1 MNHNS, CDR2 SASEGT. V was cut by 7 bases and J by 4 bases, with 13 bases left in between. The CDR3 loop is CASIVQGSYGYTF. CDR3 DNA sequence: TGTGCCAGCATCGTCCAGGGTAGCTATGGCTACACCTTC.

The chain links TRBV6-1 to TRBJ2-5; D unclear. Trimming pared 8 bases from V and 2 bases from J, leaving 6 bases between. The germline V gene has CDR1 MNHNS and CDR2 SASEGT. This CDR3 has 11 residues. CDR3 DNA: TGTGCCAGCGGCTATCAAGAGACCCAGTACTTC. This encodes CASGYQETQYF.

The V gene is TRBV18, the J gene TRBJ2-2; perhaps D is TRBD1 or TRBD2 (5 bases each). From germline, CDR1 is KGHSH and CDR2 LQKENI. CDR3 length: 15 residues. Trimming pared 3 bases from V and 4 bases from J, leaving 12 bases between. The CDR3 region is CASSPYGASTGELFF. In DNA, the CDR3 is TGTGCCAGCTCACCGTACGGGGCTAGCACCGGGGAGCTGTTTTTT.

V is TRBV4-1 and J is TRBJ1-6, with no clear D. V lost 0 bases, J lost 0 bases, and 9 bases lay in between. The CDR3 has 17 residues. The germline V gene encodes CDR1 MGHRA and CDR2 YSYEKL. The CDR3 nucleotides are TGCGCCAGCAGCCAAGAGTCGGGTTACTCCTATAATTCACCCCTCCACTTT. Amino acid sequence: CASSQESGYSYNSPLHF.

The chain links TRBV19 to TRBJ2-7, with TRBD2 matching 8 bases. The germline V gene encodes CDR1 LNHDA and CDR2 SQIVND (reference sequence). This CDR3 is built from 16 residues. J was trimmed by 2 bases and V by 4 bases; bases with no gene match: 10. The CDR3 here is CASSRKRGQSTYEQYF. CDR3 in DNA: TGTGCCAGTAGTAGAAAGCGGGGGCAATCCACCTACGAGCAGTACTTC.

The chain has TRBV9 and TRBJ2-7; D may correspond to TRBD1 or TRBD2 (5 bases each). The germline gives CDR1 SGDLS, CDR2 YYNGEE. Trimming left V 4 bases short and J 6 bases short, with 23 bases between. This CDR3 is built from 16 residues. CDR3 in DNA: TGTGCCAGCAGCCCTCAAGTTGGCTTAGACAGCGGCGAGCAGTACTTC. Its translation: CASSPQVGLDSGEQYF. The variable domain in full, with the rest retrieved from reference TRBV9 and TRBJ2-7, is DSGVTQTPKHLITATGQRVTLRCSPRSGDLSVYWYQQSLDQGLQFLIQYYNGEERAKGNILERFSAQQFPDLHSELNLSSLELGDSALYFCASSPQVGLDSGEQYFGPGTRLTVT.

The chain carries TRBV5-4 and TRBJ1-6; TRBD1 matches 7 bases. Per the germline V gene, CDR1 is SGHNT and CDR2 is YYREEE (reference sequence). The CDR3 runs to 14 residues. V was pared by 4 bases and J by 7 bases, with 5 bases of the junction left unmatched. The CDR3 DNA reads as TGTGCCAGCAGCGGCGGGACAGTCAATTCACCCCTCCACTTT. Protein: CASSGGTVNSPLHF.